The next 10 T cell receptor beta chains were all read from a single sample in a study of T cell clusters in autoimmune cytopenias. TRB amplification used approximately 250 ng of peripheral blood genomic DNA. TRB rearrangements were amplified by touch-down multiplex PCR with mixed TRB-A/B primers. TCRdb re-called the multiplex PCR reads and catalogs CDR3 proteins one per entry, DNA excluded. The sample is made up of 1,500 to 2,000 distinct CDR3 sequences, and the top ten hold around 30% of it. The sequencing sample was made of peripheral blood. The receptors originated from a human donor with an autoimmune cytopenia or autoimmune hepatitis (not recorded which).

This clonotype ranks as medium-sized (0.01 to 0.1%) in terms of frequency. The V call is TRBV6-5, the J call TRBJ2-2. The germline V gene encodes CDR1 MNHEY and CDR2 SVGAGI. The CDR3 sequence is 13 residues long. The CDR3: CASTTASTGELFF.

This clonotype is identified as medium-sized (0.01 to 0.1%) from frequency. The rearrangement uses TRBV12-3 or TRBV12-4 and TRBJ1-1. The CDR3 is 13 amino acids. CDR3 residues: CASSFGSSTEAFF.

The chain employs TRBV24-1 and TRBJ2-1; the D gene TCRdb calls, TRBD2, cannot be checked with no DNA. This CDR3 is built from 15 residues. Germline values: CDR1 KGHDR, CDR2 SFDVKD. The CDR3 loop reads CATSDFGLASNEQFF.

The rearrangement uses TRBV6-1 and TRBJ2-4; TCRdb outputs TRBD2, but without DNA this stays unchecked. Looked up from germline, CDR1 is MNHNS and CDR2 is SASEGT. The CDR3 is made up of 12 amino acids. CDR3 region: CATETSGTLSYF.

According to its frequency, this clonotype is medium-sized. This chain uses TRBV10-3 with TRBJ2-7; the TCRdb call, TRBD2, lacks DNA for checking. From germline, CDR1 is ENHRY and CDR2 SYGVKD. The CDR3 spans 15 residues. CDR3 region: CAISDLAAGGYEQYF.

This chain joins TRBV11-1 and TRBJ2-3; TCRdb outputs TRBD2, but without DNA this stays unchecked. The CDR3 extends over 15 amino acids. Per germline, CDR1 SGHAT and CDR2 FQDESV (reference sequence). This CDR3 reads CASSLGRLAGDTQYF.

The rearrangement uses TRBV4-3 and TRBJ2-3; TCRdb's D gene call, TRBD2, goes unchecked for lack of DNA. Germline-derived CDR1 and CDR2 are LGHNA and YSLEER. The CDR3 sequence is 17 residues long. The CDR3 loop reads CASSQTGTWRITDTQYF.

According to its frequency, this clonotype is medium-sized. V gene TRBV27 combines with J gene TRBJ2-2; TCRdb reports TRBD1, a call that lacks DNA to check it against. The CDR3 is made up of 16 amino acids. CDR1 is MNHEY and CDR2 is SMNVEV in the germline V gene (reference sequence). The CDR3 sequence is CASSLQSGTYTGELFF.

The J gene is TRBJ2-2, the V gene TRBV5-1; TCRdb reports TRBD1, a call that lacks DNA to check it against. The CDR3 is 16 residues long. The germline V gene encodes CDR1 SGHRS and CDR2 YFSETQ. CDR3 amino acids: CASIDPGQGATGELFF.

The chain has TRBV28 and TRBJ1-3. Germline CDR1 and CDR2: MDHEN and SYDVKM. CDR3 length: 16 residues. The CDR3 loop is CASSLSFSYSGNTIYF.